Sequencing of this T cell receptor (beta chain) was carried out in a study of vaccination effects on CD4 cells after COVID-19. Study results and limitations: Late in the post-vaccination period, infection-induced and vaccine-induced clones underwent marked clonal contraction. Of the vaccine-induced clones from healthy vaccinees, merely 1 of 255 recognized common cold coronaviruses as well.

Generated by immunoSEQ multiplex PCR, the TCRdb table keeps only in-frame clones and is missing some. The repertoire consists of about 52,000 clones, with 75% to 80% occurring once and the leading ten covering more than 5%. CDR1 and CDR2 (germline): SGHRS, YFSETQ. V lost 4 bases to trimming and J lost 1 base; unmatched junction nucleotides: 4. The CDR3 has 16 residues. On this clone itself: The antigen is undetermined.

Prior to sequencing, the ViraFEST assay stimulated PBMC with viral peptide pools, which expanded the antigen-specific CD4+ T cells. Researchers isolated CD4+ T cells once roughly nine days of culture had elapsed. Prior SARS-CoV-2 infection was absent in the vaccine recipients, as shown by negative nucleocapsid antibodies. With around 10 ug/ml peptides and 7.5 to 10 IU/ml IL-2, a few million PBMC per well were cultured. Each culture had half its medium swapped for IL-2 medium on days 3 and 7. The chain recombines TRBV5-1 with TRBJ2-2, with 10 nucleotides matching TRBD2. This clonotype was obtained from a human donor who received a COVID-19 vaccine. The sample here was CD4+ T cells from PBMCs cultured with HCoV-OC43 spike peptides, taken before COVID-19 vaccination. Subset indicated: HCoV-OC43 spike overlapping peptide pool stimulation. CDR3 protein: CASSTSGARNTGELFF. In DNA, the CDR3 is TGCGCCAGCAGCACTAGCGGGGCCCGGAACACCGGGGAGCTGTTTTTT.